A few counts support the clone carrying this T cell receptor beta chain. It was RNA transcripts that yielded the amplified TCR beta CDR3 regions. First-round RT-PCR with HTBI primers amplified the TCR CDR3 region. TCRdb reanalysed the multiplex PCR reads using MiXCR and keeps one entry per CDR3 protein. In the table there are hundreds of thousands of distinct CDR3 sequences, around 24% of which are singletons. The entry originates in a study of T cells in Graves' hyperthyroidism and ophthalmopathy. For the study at large: Peripheral blood was acquired at first diagnosis, ahead of any therapy whatsoever.

The sample consisted of blood. The TCR originated in a woman aged 30 to 39 with Graves' ophthalmopathy.

The CDR3 spells CASRLDRGGNQPQHF. CDR3 sequence (DNA): TGTGCCAGCAGGTTGGACAGGGGCGGCAATCAGCCCCAGCATTTT. The chain joins TRBV6-1 to TRBJ1-5, with 9 bases lining up with TRBD1. The germline V gene encodes CDR1 MNHNS and CDR2 SASEGT. CDR3 length equals 15 residues. V lost 6 bases, J lost 2 bases, and 5 bases stayed unmatched.